Following are 30 T cell receptor beta chains from one sample sequenced in a study of response to subunit inactivated influenza vaccine. TCRdb re-derived calls from the RT-PCR reads in MiXCR, one entry per CDR3 protein. There are about 540,000 distinct CDR3 sequences in the sample; around 13% occur only once, and 11% lies in the top ten. The sequences come from PBMCs from blood, collected roughly 13 days after vaccination. These receptors all stem from a man between 50 and 59 years old who received an inactivated influenza vaccine.

V and J are TRBV25-1 and TRBJ2-1; 8 bases align to TRBD2. The CDR3 runs 14 residues. V dropped 7 bases and J dropped 0; count of bases not matched to a gene: 2. CDR1 MGHDK and CDR2 SYGVNS come from the germline V gene. CDR3 coding DNA: TGTGCCAGCACTAGCGGGTACTCCTACAATGAGCAGTTCTTC. It translates to CASTSGYSYNEQFF.

In this sample, this clonotype turned up a few times. The chain links TRBV4-1 to TRBJ2-3, with D possibly TRBD1 on 6 matching bases. With 4 bases removed from V and 5 bases from J, the gap between germline ends came to 13 bases. Germline assignment: CDR1 MGHRA and CDR2 YSYEKL. This CDR3 has 14 amino acids. The CDR3 DNA reads as TGCGCCAGCAGCCCCGGGACAACCGAAGATACGCAGTATTTT. Translated, it gives CASSPGTTEDTQYF.

This clonotype appeared a few times. The V and J genes are TRBV12-3 or TRBV12-4 and TRBJ2-7; 9 nucleotides line up with TRBD1. The ends lost 5 bases at V and 4 bases at J; junction bases unmatched: 9. The CDR3 consists of 15 residues. This CDR3 reads CASSPRDRVGYEQYF. Written as DNA, the CDR3 is TGTGCCAGCAGTCCGAGGGACAGGGTAGGATACGAGCAGTACTTC.

This clonotype was recorded a few times. The chain has TRBV5-1 and TRBJ2-2, with 10 bases aligning to TRBD1. V trimming: 5 bases; J trimming: 7 bases; junction bases outside the gene matches: 14. This CDR3 contains 17 residues. From germline, CDR1 is SGHRS and CDR2 YFSETQ. The CDR3 region is CASSFIQGQGKGGELFF. Written as DNA, the CDR3 is TGCGCCAGCAGTTTCATTCAGGGACAGGGGAAAGGCGGGGAGCTGTTTTTT.

The chain links TRBV19 to TRBJ1-2; no clear D. V was clipped by 8 bases and J by 4 bases, with 17 bases between them. CDR3 length: 14 residues. Germline V CDR1 and CDR2: LNHDA, SQIVND (reference sequence). For the CDR3, the DNA is TGTGCCAGTTCGGCGCGCACGGCAGGCTATGGCTACACCTTC. Translated, it gives CASSARTAGYGYTF.

The chain recombines TRBV7-8 with TRBJ2-7; 7 nucleotides match TRBD2. V shed 5 bases and J 0 bases; nucleotides not matched to a gene: 7. Germline V gene data show CDR1 as SGHVS and CDR2 as FQNEAQ. The CDR3 runs 15 residues. CDR3 residues: CASSPPGEGSYEQYF. DNA for the CDR3: TGTGCCAGCAGCCCCCCTGGGGAGGGCTCCTACGAGCAGTACTTC.

This clonotype was detected only a few times. This chain joins TRBV20-1 and TRBJ2-7; TRBD1 agrees at 7 bases. This CDR3 is built from 14 residues. V lost 4 bases and J lost 3; bases outside the gene matches: 9. Germline assignment: CDR1 DFQATT and CDR2 SNEGSKA (reference sequence). The CDR3 here is CSANPGQSIYEQYF. In DNA form, the CDR3 reads TGCAGTGCTAATCCGGGACAGTCCATCTACGAGCAGTACTTC.

This clonotype was seen a few times. The gene calls are TRBV5-5 and TRBJ2-7, with unresolved D. This CDR3 spans 17 amino acids. The germline V gene encodes CDR1 SGHKS and CDR2 YYEKEE (reference sequence). V lost 3 bases and J lost 1, with 20 bases in between. CDR3 in DNA: TGTGCCAGCAGCTCCTCCTGGGAAGGTCTCTTTTCCTACGAGCAGTACTTC. Translation gives CASSSSWEGLFSYEQYF.

The V gene is TRBV9, the J gene TRBJ2-7, with D perhaps being TRBD1 or TRBD2 (5 bases each). Germline V lookup: CDR1 SGDLS, CDR2 YYNGEE. This CDR3 has 15 amino acids. V was shortened by 0 bases and J by 6 bases, with 16 bases between the two germline ends. The CDR3 loop is CASSVGGGHGGEQYF. The CDR3, as DNA: TGTGCCAGCAGCGTAGGAGGCGGCCATGGGGGCGAGCAGTACTTC.

This clonotype has a count of ten or more. This chain joins TRBV3-1 and TRBJ1-1; weak D call: TRBD1 (5 bases). Per the germline V gene, CDR1 is LGHDT and CDR2 is YNNKEL (reference sequence). Trimming removed 1 base at V and 1 base at J, with 7 bases between. The CDR3 is made up of 14 amino acids. The CDR3 protein is CASSQGQSNTEAFF. CDR3 sequence (DNA): TGTGCCAGCAGCCAAGGACAGTCGAACACTGAAGCTTTCTTT.

There are many counts of this clonotype. The chain links TRBV12-3 or TRBV12-4 to TRBJ1-1; D is undetermined. CDR3 length: 13 amino acids. V shed 6 bases and J shed 8 bases, with 16 bases lying between them. DNA for the CDR3: TGTGCCAGCAGCCCTGGAGCCACGGCGGAAGCTTTCTTT. Translated: CASSPGATAEAFF.

The rearrangement joins TRBV9 to TRBJ2-5; TRBD2 agrees at 7 bases. Germline V gene lookup returns CDR1 SGDLS and CDR2 YYNGEE. Trimming removed 0 bases from V and 5 bases from J; junction bases left unmatched: 7. There are 15 residues in the CDR3. For the CDR3, the DNA is TGTGCCAGCAGCGTAGGAGTGGGGGAGGGTGAGACCCAGTACTTC. It codes for CASSVGVGEGETQYF.

V is TRBV7-9 and J is TRBJ2-7; 7 nucleotides line up with TRBD1. The CDR3 length is 15 residues. V shed 4 bases and J 2 bases; nucleotides not matched to a gene: 8. Germline V gene data show CDR1 as SEHNR and CDR2 as FQNEAQ (reference sequence). The CDR3 bases are TGTGCCAGCAGCTCAACCGGGACAGCCACCTACGAGCAGTACTTC. Translating it yields CASSSTGTATYEQYF.

This chain uses TRBV2 with TRBJ2-3; 8 bases align to TRBD1. V shed 5 bases, J shed 2 bases, and the junction held 6 bases outside the gene matches. The V gene's germline CDR1 is SNHLY and CDR2 FYNNEI. This CDR3 contains 15 residues. The DNA for the CDR3 is TGTGCCAGCAGTATCCAGGGGGCCAACACAGATACGCAGTATTTT. The encoded protein is CASSIQGANTDTQYF. The full variable domain, rest sourced from reference TRBV2 and TRBJ2-3, is EPEVTQTPSHQVTQMGQEVILRCVPISNHLYFYWYRQILGQKVEFLVSFYNNEISEKSEIFDDQFSVERPDGSNFTLKIRSTKLEDSAMYFCASSIQGANTDTQYFGPGTRLTVL.

This clonotype was detected many times. This chain uses TRBV7-8 with TRBJ2-7, with a weak D call TRBD2 (5 bases). The V gene lost 0 bases and the J gene lost 3 bases, with 12 bases spanning the gap. The CDR3 runs to 15 residues. Germline assignment: CDR1 SGHVS and CDR2 FQNEAQ. CDR3 in amino acids: CASSLAVGDLYEQYF. The CDR3 DNA reads as TGTGCCAGCAGCTTAGCGGTCGGGGATCTCTACGAGCAGTACTTC.

This clonotype has ten or more counts. The V and J genes are TRBV9 and TRBJ2-1; unclear D gene. Looked up from germline, CDR1 is SGDLS and CDR2 is YYNGEE. The CDR3 covers 13 residues. Trimming pared 0 bases from V and 7 bases from J, leaving 8 bases between. The CDR3 region has the DNA TGTGCCAGCAGCGTAGGTTTGGGGAATGAGCAGTTCTTC. Translated, it gives CASSVGLGNEQFF.

This clonotype was seen only a few times. The chain couples TRBV21-1 to TRBJ1-2; the table assigns TRBD1, which was not confirmed against the DNA. TRBV21-1 is marked as a pseudogene. The length of the CDR3 is 16 residues. The CDR3 coding sequence is TGTGCCAGCAGCAAATTCCGAACAGGCGGTAACTATGGCTACACCTTC. Translating it yields CASSKFRTGGNYGYTF.

V is TRBV30 and J is TRBJ1-5; the D gene is possibly TRBD1 (6 bases). V lost 4 bases and J 4 bases, leaving 11 bases between the germline ends. The length of the CDR3 is 13 residues. Germline CDR1 and CDR2: GTSNPN and SVGIG (reference sequence). This CDR3 reads CAWTSGANQPQHF. As DNA, the CDR3 is TGTGCCTGGACCTCAGGGGCGAATCAGCCCCAGCATTTT.

The V gene is TRBV5-1, the J gene TRBJ2-2, with 12 bases identical to TRBD2. The CDR3 spans 15 residues. After removal of 4 bases from V and 6 bases from J, the junction contained 4 bases not matched to a gene. The germline V gene has CDR1 SGHRS and CDR2 YFSETQ. The CDR3 protein is CASSPGTSGSGELFF. CDR3 bases: TGCGCCAGCAGCCCTGGGACTAGCGGGTCCGGGGAGCTGTTTTTT.

This clonotype was observed many times. The rearrangement joins TRBV5-1 to TRBJ2-5, with no clear D. V was cut by 4 bases and J by 4 bases, with 8 bases left in between. The CDR3 contains 12 residues. The V gene's germline CDR1 is SGHRS and CDR2 YFSETQ. The CDR3 loop is CASSVRRETQYF. The CDR3 DNA sequence: TGCGCCAGCAGCGTACGCAGAGAGACCCAGTACTTC. The whole variable domain, filled in from reference TRBV5-1 and TRBJ2-5, reads KAGVTQTPRYLIKTRGQQVTLSCSPISGHRSVSWYQQTPGQGLQFLFEYFSETQRNKGNFPGRFSGRQFSNSRSEMNVSTLELGDSALYLCASSVRRETQYFGPGTRLLVL.

The chain carries TRBV20-1 and TRBJ2-3, with D possibly matching TRBD2 (6 bases). The V end was cut by 6 bases, the J end by 3 bases, with 13 bases between. Germline V gives CDR1 DFQATT, CDR2 SNEGSKA (reference sequence). The CDR3 is 13 residues long. CDR3 in amino acids: CSAVGGKTDTQYF. The CDR3 DNA reads TGCAGTGCGGTGGGCGGGAAAACAGATACGCAGTATTTT.

This clonotype was observed a few times. The V call is TRBV10-3, the J call TRBJ2-5; D is perhaps TRBD2 (5 bases). Germline V gene data show CDR1 as ENHRY and CDR2 as SYGVKD. The CDR3 contains 13 residues. V gave up 3 bases and J gave up 5 bases, with 10 bases separating them. The CDR3 nucleotides are TGTGCCATCAGTGAACTAGAAATGGAGACCCAGTACTTC. The encoded protein is CAISELEMETQYF.

This clonotype was seen a handful of times. The chain is built from TRBV6-1 and TRBJ2-2, with 9 bases aligning to TRBD2. The CDR3 is made up of 15 amino acids. With V trimmed by 6 bases and J by 4 bases, 6 bases remained unmatched. Germline V gene data show CDR1 as MNHNS and CDR2 as SASEGT. The CDR3 protein is CASRVAGELTGELFF. The CDR3 DNA reads as TGTGCCAGCAGGGTAGCGGGGGAACTCACCGGGGAGCTGTTTTTT.

Only a few counts were recorded for this clonotype. This rearrangement joins TRBV29-1 to TRBJ2-3; D is perhaps TRBD1 (5 bases). CDR3 size: 15 residues. Trimming took off 5 bases at V and 0 bases at J, with 15 bases between the two ends. Germline V gene lookup returns CDR1 SQVTM and CDR2 ANQGSEA. CDR3 amino acids: CSVFRQPSSTDTQYF. The CDR3 bases are TGCAGCGTTTTTAGACAGCCATCTAGCACAGATACGCAGTATTTT.

V gene TRBV14 combines with J gene TRBJ1-1; the D is unclear. This CDR3 has 13 residues. The ends were cut back, 3 bases at V and 6 bases at J, with 11 bases in the middle. Germline CDR1 reads SGHDN; CDR2 reads FVKESK. The CDR3 nucleotides read TGTGCCAGCAGCCAGAGTGGGTACGCTGAAGCTTTCTTT. This gives the protein CASSQSGYAEAFF.

This clonotype has more than one count but fewer than ten. This rearrangement joins TRBV6-2 or TRBV6-3 to TRBJ2-1; no reliable D call. V lost 0 bases and J 8 bases, leaving 11 bases between the germline ends. This CDR3 is built from 14 residues. CDR1 and CDR2 from the germline V gene are MNHEY and SVGEGT. The CDR3 protein is CASSYSARRDEQFF. The CDR3 DNA reads as TGTGCCAGCAGTTACTCGGCCCGTCGGGATGAGCAGTTCTTC.

This clonotype turned up a few times. The V and J genes are TRBV5-1 and TRBJ1-1; D is undetermined. The CDR3 consists of 14 residues. Germline CDR1 and CDR2: SGHRS and YFSETQ. V dropped 4 bases and J dropped 1 base, with 11 bases sitting between them. The CDR3 here is CASSLEVANTEAFF. DNA of the CDR3: TGCGCCAGCAGCCTCGAAGTGGCGAACACTGAAGCTTTCTTT. Filled out from reference TRBV5-1 and TRBJ1-1, the complete variable domain reads KAGVTQTPRYLIKTRGQQVTLSCSPISGHRSVSWYQQTPGQGLQFLFEYFSETQRNKGNFPGRFSGRQFSNSRSEMNVSTLELGDSALYLCASSLEVANTEAFFGQGTRLTVV.

This clonotype was counted many times. The chain recombines TRBV29-1 with TRBJ2-7; 9 bases align to TRBD2. Unmatched junction bases numbered 16, after V lost 4 bases and J lost 0 bases. The CDR3 loop spans 18 amino acids. CDR1 and CDR2 (germline): SQVTM, ANQGSEA. DNA of the CDR3: TGCAGCGTTGGGGGCAGAATAGCGGGGGCGGGAGGCTCCTACGAGCAGTACTTC. Protein product: CSVGGRIAGAGGSYEQYF.

This clonotype has more than one count but fewer than ten. The J gene is TRBJ2-7, the V gene TRBV4-2, with D perhaps TRBD1 (5 bases). Germline CDR1 LGHNA, CDR2 YNFKEQ. The ends were cut back, 4 bases at V and 5 bases at J, with 12 bases in the middle. CDR3 length equals 13 residues. CDR3 loop: CASSPLGAHEQYF. In DNA form, the CDR3 reads TGTGCCAGCAGCCCTCTTGGGGCCCACGAGCAGTACTTC.

The chain couples TRBV5-1 to TRBJ2-7, with 12 positions matching TRBD2. Germline V gives CDR1 SGHRS, CDR2 YFSETQ. V dropped 0 bases and J dropped 0; count of bases not matched to a gene: 4. The CDR3 spans 17 residues. Here the CDR3 DNA reads TGCGCCAGCAGCTTGGCGATGACTAGCGGGAGCTCCTACGAGCAGTACTTC. Its translation: CASSLAMTSGSSYEQYF.